This T cell receptor beta chain appears in the sequencing data of a study of molecular identifiers for immune sequencing clone quantification. TCRdb fed the PCR reads into MiXCR, producing one record per CDR3 protein. This table holds approximately 680,000 distinct CDR3 sequences, roughly 23% found once. In this sample, this clonotype turned up many times. Germline V lookup: CDR1 MDHEN, CDR2 SYDVKM. This CDR3 is built from 22 residues. With 4 bases clipped from V and 0 bases from J, the junction kept 21 bases outside the gene matches. The sequence came from a human donor in good health. Some libraries in this study had Jurkat cell RNA spiked in. The genes are TRBV28 and TRBJ2-6; 7 nucleotides align to TRBD1. Input material: naive CD8+ T cells from blood, with Jurkat cell RNA spiked in. Regarding subset: FACS-sorted CD8+CD4-CCR7+CD45RA+ naive T cells. In nucleotides, the CDR3 is TGTGCCAGCAGTTCCCACCCCGCCATACAGGGGAACACTGGCTCTGGGGCCAACGTCCTGACTTTC. Amino acids: CASSSHPAIQGNTGSGANVLTF.